This T cell receptor (beta chain) was found in a study of cytomegalovirus exposure and HLA in healthy donors. The CDR3 contains 17 residues. In germline, CDR1 is LGHNA, CDR2 YSLEER. Trimming took 1 base from V and 4 from J; bases not matched to a gene: 8. Study-wide results and caveats: A later analysis reportedly identified an Asian-associated ancestry cluster as carrying fewer N-insertions than the approximately 620-donor mean. Later analysis identified a missense DCLRE1C variant that was linked to TCR beta V- and J-gene trimming.

Concerning this clone: Its antigen is currently unknown.

60 Vbeta and 13 Jbeta primers were used in PCR. Only in-frame clones appear in the TCRdb table, and some are missing; sequencing was by immunoSEQ multiplex PCR. The sample contains roughly 130,000 clones, roughly 73% of which appear only once. This receptor was taken from a woman aged 40 to 49 in good health and CMV-seronegative. The chain links TRBV4-3 to TRBJ2-2; TRBD2 matches at 8 bases. Sequencing was carried out using PBMCs. The CDR3 coding sequence is TGCGCCAGCAGCCAAGCCTTCGGGGGGGCCGTCACCGGGGAGCTGTTTTTT. Amino acid sequence: CASSQAFGGAVTGELFF.